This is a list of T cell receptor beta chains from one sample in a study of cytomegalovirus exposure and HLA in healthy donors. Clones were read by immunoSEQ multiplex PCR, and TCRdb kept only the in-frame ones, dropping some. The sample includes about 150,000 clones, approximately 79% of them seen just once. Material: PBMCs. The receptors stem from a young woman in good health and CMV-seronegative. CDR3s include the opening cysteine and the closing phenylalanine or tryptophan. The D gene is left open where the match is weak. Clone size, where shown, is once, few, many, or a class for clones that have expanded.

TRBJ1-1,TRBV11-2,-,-,TGTGCCAGCAGCTTAGATGTTATTGAAGCTTTCTTT,CASSLDVIEAFF
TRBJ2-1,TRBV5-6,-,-,TGTGCCAGCAGCTGGGGGGAAGGGAGTACGGAGCAGTTCTTC,CASSWGEGSTEQFF
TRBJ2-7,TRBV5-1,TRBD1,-,TGCGCCAGCAGCTTGGAGACAGGGTCCTACGAGCAGTACTTC,CASSLETGSYEQYF
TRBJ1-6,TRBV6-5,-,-,TGTGCCAGCACCTCAACAAGGGGAAATTCACCCCTCCACTTT,CASTSTRGNSPLHF
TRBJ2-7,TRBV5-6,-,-,TGTGCCAGCAGCTTGGGACCTAGGCCCGAGCAGTACTTC,CASSLGPRPEQYF
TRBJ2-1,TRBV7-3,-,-,TGTGCCAGCAGCCCCTCGGCTAGCGCCTTCGCTAGCTCCTACAATGAGCAGTTCTTC,CASSPSASAFASSYNEQFF
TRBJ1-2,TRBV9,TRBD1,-,TGTGCCAGCAGCGTTGGGGACAGGGGGTATGGCTACACCTTC,CASSVGDRGYGYTF
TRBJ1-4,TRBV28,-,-,TGTGCCAGCACCTTACGGGGGGGCGGCATTAACGAAAAACTGTTTTTT,CASTLRGGGINEKLFF
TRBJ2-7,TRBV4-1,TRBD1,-,TGCGCCAGCAGCCGACAGGGGGCAGTTGGTTACGAGCAGTACTTC,CASSRQGAVGYEQYF
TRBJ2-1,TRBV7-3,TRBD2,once,TGTGCCAGCAGCCTTAGCGGGGGGGCCTCAAATGAGCAGTTCTTC,CASSLSGGASNEQFF
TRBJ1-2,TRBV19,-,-,TGTGCCAGTAGTATAGTTGGCAGAGGTACCTATGGCTACACCTTC,CASSIVGRGTYGYTF
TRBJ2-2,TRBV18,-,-,TGTGCCAGCTCACCAGGGGGACTCCCGTTCGCGAACACCGGGGAGCTGTTTTTT,CASSPGGLPFANTGELFF
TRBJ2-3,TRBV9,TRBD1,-,TGTGCCAGCAGCGTAGTAGGCAGGGGGACAGATACGCAGTATTTT,CASSVVGRGTDTQYF
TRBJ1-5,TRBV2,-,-,TGTGCCGCCACGAGCGGGGGATTGCGGCCCCAGCATTTT,CAATSGGLRPQHF
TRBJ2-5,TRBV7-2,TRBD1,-,TGTGCCAGCAGTTTGACAGGGGGGGAGACCCAGTACTTC,CASSLTGGETQYF